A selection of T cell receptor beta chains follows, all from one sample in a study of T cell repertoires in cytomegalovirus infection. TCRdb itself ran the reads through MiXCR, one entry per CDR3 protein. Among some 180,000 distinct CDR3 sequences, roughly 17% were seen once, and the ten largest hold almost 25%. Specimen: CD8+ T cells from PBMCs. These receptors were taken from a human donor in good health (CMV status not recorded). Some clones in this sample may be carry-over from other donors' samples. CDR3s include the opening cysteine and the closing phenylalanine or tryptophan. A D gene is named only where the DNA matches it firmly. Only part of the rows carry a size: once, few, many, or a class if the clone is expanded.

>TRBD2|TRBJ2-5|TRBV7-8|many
CASSSDTSGGGQETQYF
TGTGCCAGCAGCTCGGACACTAGCGGGGGGGGTCAAGAGACCCAGTACTTC
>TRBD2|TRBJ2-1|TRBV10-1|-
CASSDPRGNEQFF
TGCGCCAGCAGTGATCCGCGGGGGAATGAGCAGTTCTTC
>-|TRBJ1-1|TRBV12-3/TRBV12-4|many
CASSYTTVNTEAFF
TGTGCCAGCAGTTATACGACGGTGAACACTGAAGCTTTCTTT
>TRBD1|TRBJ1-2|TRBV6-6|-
CASSVRDRNYGYTF
TGTGCCAGCAGTGTCCGGGACAGAAACTATGGCTACACCTTC
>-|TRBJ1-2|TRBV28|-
CASTLREVRGNYGYTF
TGTGCCAGCACCCTCAGGGAGGTGAGAGGAAACTATGGCTACACCTTC
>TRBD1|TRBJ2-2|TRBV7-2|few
CASNRTGMYTGELFF
TGTGCCAGCAACCGGACAGGGATGTACACCGGGGAGCTGTTTTTT
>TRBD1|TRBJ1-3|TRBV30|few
CAWSGGTGVNTIYF
TGTGCCTGGAGTGGAGGGACAGGCGTAAACACCATATATTTT
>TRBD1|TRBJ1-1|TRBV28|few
CASSLETGDIDTEAFF
TGTGCCAGCAGTTTAGAAACAGGGGATATTGACACTGAAGCTTTCTTT
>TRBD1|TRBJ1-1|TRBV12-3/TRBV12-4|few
CASNMGGQGPFGAFF
TGTGCCAGCAACATGGGGGGACAGGGTCCCTTTGGAGCTTTCTTT
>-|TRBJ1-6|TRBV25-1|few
CASRSGTAHSPLHF
TGTGCCAGCAGGTCCGGGACGGCCCATTCACCCCTCCACTTT
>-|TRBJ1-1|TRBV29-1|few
CSVDSGALNTEAFF
TGCAGCGTTGATTCAGGAGCCTTGAACACTGAAGCTTTCTTT
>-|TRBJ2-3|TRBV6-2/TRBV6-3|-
CASSNLGDTQYF
TGTGCCAGCAGCAACCTAGGAGATACGCAGTATTTT
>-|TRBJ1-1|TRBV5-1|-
CASSFLRTKENTEAFF
TGCGCCAGCAGCTTCCTCCGGACAAAGGAGAACACTGAAGCTTTCTTT
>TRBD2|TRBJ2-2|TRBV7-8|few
CASSRAGGQTGELFF
TGTGCCAGCAGCCGAGCGGGGGGTCAGACCGGGGAGCTGTTTTTT
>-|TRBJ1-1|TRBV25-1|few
CASRRGMNTEAFF
TGTGCCAGTCGTCGGGGGATGAACACTGAAGCTTTCTTT
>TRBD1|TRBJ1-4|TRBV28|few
CASSLFSWSGTGNEKLFF
TGTGCCAGCAGTTTATTTAGTTGGTCCGGGACAGGGAATGAAAAACTGTTTTTT
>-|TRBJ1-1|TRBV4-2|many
CASSPRRGGTEAFF
TGTGCCAGCAGCCCCCGTAGGGGCGGCACTGAAGCTTTCTTT
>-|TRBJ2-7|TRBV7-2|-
CASKGLYEQYF
TGTGCCAGCAAGGGACTTTACGAGCAGTACTTC
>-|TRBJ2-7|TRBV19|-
CASSSGHGSSYEQYF
TGTGCCAGTAGTTCCGGGCACGGGAGCTCCTACGAGCAGTACTTC
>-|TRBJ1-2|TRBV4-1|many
CASSQELQGKYGYTF
TGCGCCAGCAGCCAAGAGCTCCAGGGGAAGTATGGCTACACCTTC
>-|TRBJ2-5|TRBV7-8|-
CASSPLVRQETQYF
TGTGCCAGCAGCCCCCTAGTACGCCAAGAGACCCAGTACTTC
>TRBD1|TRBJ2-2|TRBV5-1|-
CASSLNRGGTGELFF
TGCGCCAGCAGCTTGAACAGGGGCGGCACCGGGGAGCTGTTTTTT
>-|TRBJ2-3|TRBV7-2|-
CASSLGFEGWSDTQYF
TGTGCCAGCAGCTTAGGATTCGAGGGGTGGTCGGATACGCAGTATTTT
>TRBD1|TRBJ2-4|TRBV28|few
CASSPNRGKNIQYF
TGTGCCAGCAGTCCGAACAGGGGCAAAAACATTCAGTACTTC
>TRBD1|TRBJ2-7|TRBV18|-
CASSPRTGLYEQYF
TGTGCCAGCTCACCAAGGACAGGTTTATACGAGCAGTACTTC
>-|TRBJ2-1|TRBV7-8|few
CASSFRQGVYNEQFF
TGTGCCAGCAGCTTCCGCCAGGGAGTATACAATGAGCAGTTCTTC